This T cell receptor beta chain was identified during a study of blood T cells in healthy people across ages. Study-level findings and limits: Unsorted PBMCs blocked a conclusive comparison of naive and antigen-experienced cells.

Trimming cost V 7 bases and J 4 bases, with 16 bases left between them. CDR1 and CDR2 from the germline V gene are SGHTA and FQGNSA. The CDR3 has 14 residues. With a J-beta primer mix and a sample-barcoded 5' primer, a second PCR ran about 7 to 11 cycles. TCRdb analysed the 5' RACE reads with MiXCR anew, one entry per CDR3 protein. The data show 1.8 million or so distinct CDR3 sequences, about two fifths seen once. The donors, healthy Caucasians from Russia, were aged about 6 to 95. With respect to this clonotype: Its specificity is unknown.

The TCR sequence derives from a human donor in good health. The chain recombines TRBV7-2 with TRBJ1-2; maybe TRBD1 (6 bases). Specimen: blood. CDR3 protein: CASTRKGGFYGYTF. For the CDR3, the DNA is TGTGCCAGCACCAGAAAGGGGGGATTCTATGGCTACACCTTC.